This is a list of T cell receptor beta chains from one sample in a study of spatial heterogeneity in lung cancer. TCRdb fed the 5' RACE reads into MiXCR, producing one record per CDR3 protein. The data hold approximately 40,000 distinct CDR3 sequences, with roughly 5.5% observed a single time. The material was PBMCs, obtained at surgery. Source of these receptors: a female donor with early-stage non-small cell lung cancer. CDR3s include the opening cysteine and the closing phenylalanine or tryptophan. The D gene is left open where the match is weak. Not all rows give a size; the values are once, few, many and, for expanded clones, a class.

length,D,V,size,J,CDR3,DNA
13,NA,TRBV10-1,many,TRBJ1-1,CASSEGENTEAFF,TGCGCCAGCAGTGAGGGGGAGAACACTGAAGCTTTCTTT
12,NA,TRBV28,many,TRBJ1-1,CASRERYTEAFF,TGTGCCAGTCGGGAGCGTTACACTGAAGCTTTCTTT
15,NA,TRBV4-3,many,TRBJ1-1,CASSQELSSDTEAFF,TGCGCCAGCAGCCAAGAACTCAGTTCGGACACTGAAGCTTTCTTT
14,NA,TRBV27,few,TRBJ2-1,CASRLSDWDNEQFF,TGTGCCAGCAGGCTTAGCGACTGGGACAATGAGCAGTTCTTC
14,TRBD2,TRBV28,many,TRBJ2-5,CASSTSGRQETQYF,TGTGCCAGCAGTACTAGCGGGCGACAAGAGACCCAGTACTTC
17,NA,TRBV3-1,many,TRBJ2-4,CASSHLTGPAAKNIQYF,TGTGCCAGCAGCCATCTCACCGGACCCGCAGCCAAAAACATTCAGTACTTC
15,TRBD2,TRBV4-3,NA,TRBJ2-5,CASSQDFSGGETQYF,TGCGCCAGCAGCCAAGATTTTAGCGGGGGAGAGACCCAGTACTTC
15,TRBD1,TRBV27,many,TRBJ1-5,CASSLFGTGMQPQHF,TGTGCCAGCAGTTTATTCGGGACAGGGATGCAGCCCCAGCATTTT
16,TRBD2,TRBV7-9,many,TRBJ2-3,CASSQPGLAARGTQYF,TGTGCCAGCAGCCAGCCGGGACTAGCGGCCAGGGGCACGCAGTATTTT
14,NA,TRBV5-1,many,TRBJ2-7,CASSLAGDGGEQYF,TGCGCCAGCAGCTTGGCGGGCGACGGGGGCGAGCAGTACTTC
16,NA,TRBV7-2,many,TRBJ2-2,CASSLMRAKNTGELFF,TGTGCCAGCAGCTTAATGAGGGCGAAGAACACCGGGGAGCTGTTTTTT
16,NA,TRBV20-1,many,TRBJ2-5,CSAKTGVAGSEETQYF,TGCAGTGCTAAAACGGGGGTGGCAGGGAGCGAAGAGACCCAGTACTTC
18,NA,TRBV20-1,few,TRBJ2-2,CSAHGPSKAGTNTGELFF,TGCAGTGCCCACGGGCCGTCTAAAGCCGGCACGAACACCGGGGAGCTGTTTTTT
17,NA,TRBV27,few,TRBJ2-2,CASSPYGTTFNTGELFF,TGTGCCAGCAGCCCCTACGGGACGACCTTCAACACCGGGGAGCTGTTTTTT
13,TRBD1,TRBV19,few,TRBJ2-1,CASTETGWNEQFF,TGTGCCAGTACCGAGACAGGGTGGAATGAGCAGTTCTTC
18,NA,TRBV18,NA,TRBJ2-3,CASSPTVTSRVGTDTQYF,TGTGCCAGCTCACCAACTGTTACTAGTCGGGTAGGAACAGATACGCAGTATTTT
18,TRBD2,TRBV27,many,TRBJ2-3,CASSSGLAGRSGSDTQYF,TGTGCCAGCAGTTCCGGACTAGCGGGAAGAAGTGGGTCAGATACGCAGTATTTT
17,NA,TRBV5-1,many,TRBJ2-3,CASSPRLEEPWVDTQYF,TGCGCCAGCAGCCCCCGCCTGGAGGAACCGTGGGTGGATACGCAGTATTTT
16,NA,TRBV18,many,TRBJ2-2,CASSQDPLRGTGELFF,TGTGCCAGCTCACAAGATCCTCTAAGGGGCACCGGGGAGCTGTTTTTT
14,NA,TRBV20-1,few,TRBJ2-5,CSARVRTGKETQYF,TGCAGTGCTAGAGTACGGACTGGAAAAGAGACCCAGTACTTC
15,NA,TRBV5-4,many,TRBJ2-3,CASSPLPETTDTQYF,TGTGCCAGCAGCCCATTACCGGAGACCACAGATACGCAGTATTTT
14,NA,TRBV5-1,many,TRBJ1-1,CASSVQFQNTEAFF,TGCGCCAGCAGCGTACAGTTCCAGAACACTGAAGCTTTCTTT
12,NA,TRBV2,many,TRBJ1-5,CASSEALWPQHF,TGTGCCAGCAGTGAAGCGCTATGGCCCCAGCATTTT
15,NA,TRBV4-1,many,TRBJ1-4,CASSQAGTTNEKLFF,TGCGCCAGCAGCCAAGCAGGGACAACTAATGAAAAACTGTTTTTT
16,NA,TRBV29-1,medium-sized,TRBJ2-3,CSVEGRVAGVTDTQYF,TGCAGCGTTGAAGGAAGGGTAGCCGGAGTCACAGATACGCAGTATTTT
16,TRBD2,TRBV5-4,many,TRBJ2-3,CASSLGGVGRTDTQYF,TGTGCCAGCAGCTTGGGGGGCGTCGGGAGGACAGATACGCAGTATTTT
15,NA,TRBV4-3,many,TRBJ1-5,CASSQALDSNQPQHF,TGCGCCAGCAGCCAAGCGCTGGATAGCAATCAGCCCCAGCATTTT
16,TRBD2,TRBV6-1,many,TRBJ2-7,CASSDQLAGTSYEQYF,TGTGCCAGCAGTGACCAACTAGCGGGGACTTCCTACGAGCAGTACTTC
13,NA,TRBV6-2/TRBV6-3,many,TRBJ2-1,CASAGDRSTEQFF,TGTGCCAGCGCCGGGGACCGGAGTACTGAGCAGTTCTTC